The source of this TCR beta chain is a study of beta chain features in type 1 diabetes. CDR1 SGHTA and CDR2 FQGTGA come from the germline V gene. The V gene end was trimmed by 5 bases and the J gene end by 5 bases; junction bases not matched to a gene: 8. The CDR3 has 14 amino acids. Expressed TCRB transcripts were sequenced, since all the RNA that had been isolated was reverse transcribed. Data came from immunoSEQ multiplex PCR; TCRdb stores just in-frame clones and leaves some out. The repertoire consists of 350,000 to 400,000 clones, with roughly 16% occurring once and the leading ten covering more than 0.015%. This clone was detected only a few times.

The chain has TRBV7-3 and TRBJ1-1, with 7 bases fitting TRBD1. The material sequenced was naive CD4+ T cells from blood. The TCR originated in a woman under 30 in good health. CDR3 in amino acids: CASSPGTVRTEAFF. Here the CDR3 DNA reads TGTGCCAGCAGCCCTGGGACAGTTAGAACTGAAGCTTTCTTT.